The rows below give T cell receptor beta chains drawn from one sample of a study of early T cells in non-severe SARS-CoV-2 infection. TCRdb itself ran the 5' RACE reads through MiXCR, one entry per CDR3 protein. The sample comprises about 50,000 distinct CDR3 sequences, over 10% of which are singletons, and roughly 10% rests with the top ten. The sequenced sample was whole blood. The receptors come from an adult who was a healthcare worker with PCR-confirmed SARS-CoV-2 infection or an uninfected control (not recorded which). The conserved cysteine and the conserved F or W are not part of the CDR3 here. The size of a clone is reported for some rows only, either as once, few or many, or as a class for expanded clones.

j_gene | abundance | len | v_gene | CDR3aa
TRBJ2-3 | NA | 13 | TRBV7-9 | ASSFRDRRTDTQY
TRBJ1-2 | few | 11 | TRBV20-1 | SARTALNYGYT
TRBJ1-1 | many | 13 | TRBV29-1 | SAKTITGGNTEAF
TRBJ2-1 | many | 15 | TRBV9 | ASSVLPQGLIYNEQF
TRBJ2-5 | many | 11 | TRBV5-6 | ASSRRPKETQY
TRBJ1-6 | once | 12 | TRBV28 | ASSLAAYNSPLH
TRBJ1-1 | few | 9 | TRBV20-1 | SARGNTEAF
TRBJ2-1 | few | 13 | TRBV20-1 | SAQKGLAGGSEQF
TRBJ2-3 | NA | 12 | TRBV21-1 | ASSKVRNTDTQY
TRBJ1-5 | few | 11 | TRBV6-1 | ASSEGTNQPQH
TRBJ1-1 | many | 10 | TRBV29-1 | SSGTRNTEAF
TRBJ2-4 | few | 13 | TRBV7-9 | ASSLGWTGKNIQY
TRBJ1-5 | many | 12 | TRBV18 | ASSPPGAGQPQH
TRBJ1-4 | many | 15 | TRBV19 | ASSDRGLGRTNEKLF